This T cell receptor beta chain comes out of a study of regulatory T cells in long-lasting Graves disease. Study information: To qualify as persistent, Graves' disease required over 5 years of antithyroid drugs with positive TSH receptor antibodies. Study-wide results and caveats: Thyroid tissue went unstudied; only peripheral blood was examined. There was favoring of TRBV28, TRBJ1-2 and TRBJ2-5 in persistent disease.

The ends were cut back, 2 bases at V and 4 bases at J, with 14 bases in the middle. The CDR3 length is 16 residues. Germline V gene sequence: CDR1 MNHNS, CDR2 SASEGT. As for this clonotype: Its antigen is undetermined.

In building TCR beta libraries, iRepertoire HTBI primers were used together with Arm-PCR of CDR3 regions. Original processing notes: Looking across samples, the authors found approximately 60 TRBV and 14 to 15 TRBJ segments. TCRdb re-called the multiplex PCR reads with MiXCR, one entry per CDR3 protein. The V and J calls here are based on TCRdb, not the publication. Of some 440,000 distinct CDR3 sequences listed, 20% to 25% are singletons. Regarding time point: persistent/refractory GD, antithyroid drugs over 5 years with positive TRAb. Preparation of the TCR library used RNA extracted from PBMCs. The specimen was peripheral blood mononuclear cells (PBMCs), collected when the disease was refractory, from a patient treated with antithyroid drugs. The rearrangement links TRBV6-1 to TRBJ1-4, with D uncertain. The TCR comes from a female donor with Graves disease. The CDR3 DNA sequence: TGTGCCAGCAGTGAAAATGCGGCTTTAATTAATGAAAAACTGTTTTTT. Translation gives CASSENAALINEKLFF.